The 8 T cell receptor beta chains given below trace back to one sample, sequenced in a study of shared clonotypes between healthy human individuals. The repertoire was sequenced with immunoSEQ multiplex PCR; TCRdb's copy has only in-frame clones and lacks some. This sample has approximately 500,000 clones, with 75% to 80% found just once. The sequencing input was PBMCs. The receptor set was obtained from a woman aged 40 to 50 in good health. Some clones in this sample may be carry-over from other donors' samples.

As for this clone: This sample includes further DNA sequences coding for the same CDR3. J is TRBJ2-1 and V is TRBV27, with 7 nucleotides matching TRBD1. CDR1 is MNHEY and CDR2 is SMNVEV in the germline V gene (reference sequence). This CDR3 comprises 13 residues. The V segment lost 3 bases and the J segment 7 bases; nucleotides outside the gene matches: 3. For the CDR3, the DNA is TGTGCCAGCAGTTTGGCAGGGGGTAATGAGCAGTTCTTC. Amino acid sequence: CASSLAGGNEQFF.

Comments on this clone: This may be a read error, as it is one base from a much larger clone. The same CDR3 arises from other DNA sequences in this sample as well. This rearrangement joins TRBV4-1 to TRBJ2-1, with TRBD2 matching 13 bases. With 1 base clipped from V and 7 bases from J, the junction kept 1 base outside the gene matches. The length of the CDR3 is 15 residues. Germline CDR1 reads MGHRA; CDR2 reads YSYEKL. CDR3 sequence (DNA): TGCGCCAGCAGCCAAGGACTAGCGGGAGGTAATGAGCAGTTCTTC. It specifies CASSQGLAGGNEQFF.

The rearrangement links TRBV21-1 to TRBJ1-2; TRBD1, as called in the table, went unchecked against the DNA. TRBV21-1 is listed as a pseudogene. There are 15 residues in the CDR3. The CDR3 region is CASSKSPGFYSGYTF. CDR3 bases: TGTGCCAGCAGCAAAAGCCCAGGGTTCTATAGCGGCTACACCTTC.

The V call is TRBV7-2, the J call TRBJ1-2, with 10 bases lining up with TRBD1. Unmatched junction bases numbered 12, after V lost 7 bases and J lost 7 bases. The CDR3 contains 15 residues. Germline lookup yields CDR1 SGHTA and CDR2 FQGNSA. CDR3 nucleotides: TGTGCCAGCAACCTACCGGGACAGGGGATTGGTGGCTACACCTTC. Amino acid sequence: CASNLPGQGIGGYTF.

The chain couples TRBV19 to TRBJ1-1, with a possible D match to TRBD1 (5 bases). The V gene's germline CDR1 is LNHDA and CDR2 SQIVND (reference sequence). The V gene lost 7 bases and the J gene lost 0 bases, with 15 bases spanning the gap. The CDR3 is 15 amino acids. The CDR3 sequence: CASTSFGTVNTEAFF. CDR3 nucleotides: TGTGCCAGTACCTCCTTCGGGACCGTGAACACTGAAGCTTTCTTT. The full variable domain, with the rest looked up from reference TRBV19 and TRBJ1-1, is DGGITQSPKYLFRKEGQNVTLSCEQNLNHDAMYWYRQDPGQGLRLIYYSQIVNDFQKGDIAEGYSVSREKKESFPLTVTSAQKNPTAFYLCASTSFGTVNTEAFFGQGTRLTVV.

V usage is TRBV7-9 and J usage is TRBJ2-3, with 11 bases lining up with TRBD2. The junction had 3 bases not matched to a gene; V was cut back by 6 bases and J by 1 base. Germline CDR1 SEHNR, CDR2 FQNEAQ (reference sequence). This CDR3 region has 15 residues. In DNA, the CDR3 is TGTGCCAGCAGGTATAGCGGGAGGGGCACAGATACGCAGTATTTT. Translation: CASRYSGRGTDTQYF.

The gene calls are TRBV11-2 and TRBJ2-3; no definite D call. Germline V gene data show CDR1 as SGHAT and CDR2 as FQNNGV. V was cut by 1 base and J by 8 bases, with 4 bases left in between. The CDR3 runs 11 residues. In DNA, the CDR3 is TGTGCCAGCAGCTTAGCGCCTACGCAGTATTTT. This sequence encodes CASSLAPTQYF.

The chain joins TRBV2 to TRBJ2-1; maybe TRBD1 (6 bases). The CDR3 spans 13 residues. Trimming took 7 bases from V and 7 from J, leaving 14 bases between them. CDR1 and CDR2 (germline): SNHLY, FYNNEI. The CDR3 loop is CASTRQATNEQFF. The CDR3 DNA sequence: TGTGCCAGCACCCGACAGGCTACGAATGAGCAGTTCTTC.